This T cell receptor beta chain was observed in a study of patients and donors after allogeneic stem cell transplantation. V lost 0 bases and J lost 2, with 8 bases in between. Germline V lookup: CDR1 LGHNA, CDR2 YSLEER. The CDR3 covers 14 residues. Using its own MiXCR run on the RT-PCR reads, TCRdb lists one record per CDR3 protein. Of roughly 180,000 distinct CDR3 sequences listed, around two fifths are singletons. The sequence derives from a human donor who was either an allogeneic HSCT recipient or a stem cell or donor lymphocyte infusion donor (not recorded which). It is not recorded whose cells these are; they may come from a transplant donor. The J gene is TRBJ2-7, the V gene TRBV4-3; the D is unclear. Sequencing was performed on blood, either unsorted or a sorted T cell fraction (not recorded which). DNA of the CDR3: TGCGCCAGCAGCCAAGATCACAGTCCCTACGAGCAGTACTTC. Amino acid sequence: CASSQDHSPYEQYF.